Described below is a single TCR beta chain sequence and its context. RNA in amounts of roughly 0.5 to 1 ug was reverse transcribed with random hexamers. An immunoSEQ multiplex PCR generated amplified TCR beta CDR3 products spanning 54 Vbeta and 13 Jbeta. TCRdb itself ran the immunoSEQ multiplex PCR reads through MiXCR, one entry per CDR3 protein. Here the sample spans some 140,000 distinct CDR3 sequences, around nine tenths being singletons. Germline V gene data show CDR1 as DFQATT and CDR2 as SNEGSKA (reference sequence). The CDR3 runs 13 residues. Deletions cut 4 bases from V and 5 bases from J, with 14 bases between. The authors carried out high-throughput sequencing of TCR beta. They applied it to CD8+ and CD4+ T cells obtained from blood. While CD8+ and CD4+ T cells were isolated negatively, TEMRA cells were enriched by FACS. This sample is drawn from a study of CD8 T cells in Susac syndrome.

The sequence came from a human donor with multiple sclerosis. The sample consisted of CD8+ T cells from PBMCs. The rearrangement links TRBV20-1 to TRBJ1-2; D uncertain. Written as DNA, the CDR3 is TGCAGTGCTAAGGATCAGAGGCATTATGGCTACACCTTC. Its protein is CSAKDQRHYGYTF.